The sequence of this T cell receptor beta chain was determined in a study of blood T cell repertoires in COVID-19. Across the study: Both acute and convalescent COVID-19 samples were obtained from the United States, Italy and Spain. The cDNA or gDNA used as material had been derived from T cells, B-cell-depleted T cells, or PBMCs.

This CDR3 spans 16 amino acids. The germline gives CDR1 SGDLS, CDR2 YYNGEE. Trimming pared 4 bases from V and 4 bases from J, leaving 15 bases between. Study processing details: Nucleated cell number was recorded as an estimate derived from reference gene primer amplification. Assay: immunoSEQ multiplex PCR; the TCRdb copy retains only in-frame clones and omits some. That table furnishes V, J and clone size, whereas the DNA furnished D and trimming. The sample comprises approximately 200,000 clones, almost 80% of which are singletons, and around a sixth rests with the top ten. The chain carries TRBV9 and TRBJ1-6, with D uncertain. This clonotype originated in a man in his fifties or sixties with active or convalescent COVID-19. Sequenced input: peripheral blood. For the CDR3, the DNA is TGTGCCAGCAGCCTGTTGGGAGGCGTATATAATTCACCCCTCCACTTT. Translation gives CASSLLGGVYNSPLHF.